The 6 T cell receptor beta chains reported below all come from one sample, sequenced in a study of T cell repertoires in cytomegalovirus infection. MiXCR, applied by TCRdb to the reads, yields one record per CDR3 protein. The data hold approximately 1,000,000 distinct CDR3 sequences, with around 30% observed a single time. Their antigen targets remain unknown. This specimen was cultured CD8+ T cells from PBMCs, taken from culture after CMV antigen stimulation. These receptors originate from a human donor in good health (CMV status not recorded). Some clones in this sample may be carry-over from other donors' samples.

This clonotype was detected ten times or more. The chain links TRBV28 to TRBJ1-5; possible D gene TRBD1, 6 bases. The CDR3 is 15 amino acids. In germline, CDR1 is MDHEN, CDR2 SYDVKM. The ends were cut back, 3 bases at V and 2 bases at J, with 11 bases in the middle. The CDR3: CASSLRAGGNQPQHF. CDR3 nucleotide sequence: TGTGCCAGCAGTTTGCGGGCAGGGGGCAATCAGCCCCAGCATTTT.

The V call is TRBV7-9, the J call TRBJ2-1, with D tentatively TRBD2 (5 bases). Germline CDR1 and CDR2: SEHNR and FQNEAQ (reference sequence). Trimming cost V 2 bases and J 6 bases, with 11 bases left between them. This CDR3 spans 14 amino acids. In DNA, the CDR3 is TGTGCCAGCAGCTTACCCCACGCGGGCAATGAGCAGTTCTTC. Its protein is CASSLPHAGNEQFF.

There are a few counts of this clonotype. The V and J genes are TRBV7-8 and TRBJ2-7; TRBD1 agrees at 10 bases. The CDR3 spans 15 residues. With V trimmed by 5 bases and J by 2 bases, 6 bases remained unmatched. Germline-derived CDR1 and CDR2 are SGHVS and FQNEAQ. In nucleotides, the CDR3 is TGTGCCAGCAGCCCGGGGGGGACAGGGGCCTACGAGCAGTACTTC. Its protein is CASSPGGTGAYEQYF.

The V and J genes are TRBV27 and TRBJ1-2; perhaps TRBD1 as D (6 bases). V gave up 6 bases and J gave up 0 bases, with 8 bases separating them. Germline CDR1 reads MNHEY; CDR2 reads SMNVEV (reference sequence). CDR3 length equals 13 residues. CDR3 sequence: CASRGATNYGYTF. CDR3 sequence (DNA): TGTGCCAGCAGGGGGGCAACTAACTATGGCTACACCTTC.

The sample holds many counts of this clonotype. The CDR3 region has the DNA TGTGCCAGCAGCCCCGGACAGGGCTGGCAGCCCCAGCATTTT. Protein product: CASSPGQGWQPQHF. The genes are TRBV7-6 and TRBJ1-5, with 8 bases identical to TRBD1. V lost 5 bases, J lost 7 bases, and 7 bases stayed unmatched. The CDR3 runs 14 residues. Germline-derived CDR1 and CDR2 are SGHVS and FNYEAQ.

The chain has TRBV5-5 and TRBJ2-5, with D possibly TRBD1 on 6 matching bases. Germline V gene sequence: CDR1 SGHKS, CDR2 YYEKEE (reference sequence). This CDR3 is 14 amino acids long. Trimming cost V 6 bases and J 5 bases, with 17 bases left between them. This CDR3 is CASTNRAPRETQYF. For the CDR3, the DNA is TGTGCCAGCACTAACAGGGCCCCTAGGGAGACCCAGTACTTC.